This entry lists 25 T cell receptor beta chains sequenced from one sample in a study of blood T cell repertoires in COVID-19. The data were produced by immunoSEQ multiplex PCR, yet TCRdb's version contains in-frame clones alone and is incomplete. Of around 150,000 clones in the sample, about nine tenths are singletons; the top ten hold approximately 10%. Sample: peripheral blood. Receptors were obtained from a man aged 50 to 60 with active or convalescent COVID-19.

This clone was recorded once. The genes are TRBV7-9 and TRBJ1-1; D gene unclear. The length of the CDR3 is 17 residues. The V gene lost 2 bases and the J gene lost 1 base, with 17 bases spanning the gap. The germline V gene encodes CDR1 SEHNR and CDR2 FQNEAQ (reference sequence). CDR3 region: CASSLPLERAGNTEAFF. The CDR3 DNA reads as TGTGCCAGCAGCTTACCTTTAGAGAGGGCAGGGAACACTGAAGCTTTCTTT.

This chain links TRBV3-1 (or the pseudogene TRBV3-2) with TRBJ2-7; D is undetermined. Germline lookup yields CDR1 LGHDT and CDR2 YNNKEL (reference sequence). This CDR3 has 12 residues. V gave up 3 bases and J gave up 2 bases, with 5 bases separating them. As DNA, the CDR3 is TGTGCCAGCAGCCACCTTACCTACGAGCAGTACTTC. As protein: CASSHLTYEQYF.

This clone was counted once. V and J are TRBV2 and TRBJ1-6; a possible D gene is TRBD1 (5 bases). The CDR3 consists of 15 residues. Germline lookup yields CDR1 SNHLY and CDR2 FYNNEI. Trimming cost V 6 bases and J 1 base, with 10 bases left between them. This CDR3 reads CASSQGNSYNSPLHF. The CDR3 DNA follows: TGTGCCAGCAGCCAGGGAAATTCCTATAATTCACCCCTCCACTTT.

Only a few counts were recorded for this clone. This chain uses TRBV7-3 with TRBJ2-7; 9 positions match TRBD2. The CDR3 totals 16 residues. Unmatched junction bases numbered 15, after V lost 5 bases and J lost 7 bases. Germline CDR1 SGHTA, CDR2 FQGTGA. CDR3 residues: CASSPRGGRAFGEQYF. The CDR3 DNA reads TGTGCCAGCAGCCCCAGGGGCGGGAGGGCCTTCGGGGAGCAGTACTTC.

CDR3 in amino acids: CSVRGEWSEAFF. The CDR3 nucleotides read TGCAGCGTCAGGGGGGAGTGGAGTGAAGCTTTCTTT. This chain links TRBV29-1 with TRBJ1-1; TRBD1 matches at 7 bases. From germline, CDR1 is SQVTM and CDR2 ANQGSEA. CDR3 length equals 12 residues. Germline trimming cut 6 bases from V and 7 bases from J; bases unmatched to any gene: 8.

The chain uses TRBV4-3 and TRBJ1-1, with D possibly TRBD1 on 6 matching bases. This CDR3 comprises 15 residues. V was cut by 2 bases and J by 6 bases, with 16 bases left in between. The germline V gene encodes CDR1 LGHNA and CDR2 YSLEER. The CDR3 DNA follows: TGCGCCAGCAGCCAACAAGGGTGGGGGGGCCCTGAAGCTTTCTTT. It codes for CASSQQGWGGPEAFF.

Concerning this clone itself: The germline gene is not matched at one end of the junction; a read error may be the cause. This chain uses TRBV7-3 with TRBJ2-7; 10 bases are shared with TRBD2. The CDR3 loop spans 15 amino acids. Germline V lookup: CDR1 SGHTA, CDR2 FQGTGA. The CDR3 bases are TGTGCCAGCAGCCTATCTAGCGGGAGCTCCAACGAGCAGTACTTC. This translates into CASSLSSGSSNEQYF.

As for this clone: One end of the junction does not line up with germline, which may come from a read error. The sample contains more than one DNA sequence encoding this CDR3. The CDR3 nucleotides read TGTGCCAGTAGTTTACCCCGACAGGGCGAGCAGTACTTC. Translation: CASSLPRQGEQYF. This rearrangement joins TRBV28 to TRBJ2-7; TRBD1 agrees at 7 bases. This CDR3 contains 13 residues. Germline V gene data show CDR1 as MDHEN and CDR2 as SYDVKM. Full variable domain (rest looked up from reference TRBV28 and TRBJ2-7): DVKVTQSSRYLVKRTGEKVFLECVQDMDHENMFWYRQDPGLGLRLIYFSYDVKMKEKGDIPEGYSVSREKKERFSLILESASTNQTSMYLCASSLPRQGEQYFGPGTRLTVT.

The gene calls are TRBV11-2 and TRBJ1-5; no reliable D call. Germline V gene data show CDR1 as SGHAT and CDR2 as FQNNGV. CDR3 size: 12 residues. Trimming left V 1 base short and J 6 bases short, with 4 bases between. The CDR3 sequence: CASSLAGQPQHF. The CDR3 DNA follows: TGTGCCAGCAGCTTAGCCGGTCAGCCCCAGCATTTT. Complete variable domain (other parts from reference TRBV11-2 and TRBJ1-5): EAGVAQSPRYKIIEKRQSVAFWCNPISGHATLYWYQQILGQGPKLLIQFQNNGVVDDSQLPKDRFSAERLKGVDSTLKIQPAKLEDSAVYLCASSLAGQPQHFGDGTRLSIL.

The chain joins TRBV6-6 to TRBJ2-5; TRBD1 agrees at 11 bases. The CDR3 runs to 15 residues. V lost 5 bases to trimming and J lost 3 bases; unmatched junction nucleotides: 5. Germline values: CDR1 MNHNY, CDR2 SVGAGI (reference sequence). CDR3 sequence reads: CASSGPGQGEETQYF. Here the CDR3 DNA reads TGTGCCAGCAGTGGTCCGGGACAGGGGGAAGAGACCCAGTACTTC.

The chain is built from TRBV4-2 and TRBJ2-5; 7 positions match TRBD1. Germline CDR1 reads LGHNA; CDR2 reads YNFKEQ. V shed 3 bases and J 5 bases; nucleotides not matched to a gene: 9. The CDR3 extends over 15 amino acids. The DNA for the CDR3 is TGTGCCAGCAGCCACCCCGACAGGGCATACGAGACCCAGTACTTC. Protein product: CASSHPDRAYETQYF.

The chain joins TRBV6-1 to TRBJ2-3; D might be TRBD1 (5 bases). Germline loops: CDR1 MNHNS, CDR2 SASEGT. With 2 bases removed from V and 6 bases from J, the gap between germline ends came to 9 bases. The CDR3 loop spans 13 amino acids. DNA of the CDR3: TGTGCCAGCAGTGAAATCAGGGTGGATACGCAGTATTTT. Translation: CASSEIRVDTQYF.

In this sample, this clone turned up a few times. The same CDR3 also results from other DNA sequences found in this sample. The chain carries TRBV7-2 and TRBJ2-5; D uncertain. The ends were cut back, 3 bases at V and 4 bases at J, with 9 bases in the middle. Germline V CDR1 and CDR2: SGHTA, FQGNSA. The CDR3 contains 13 residues. For the CDR3, the DNA is TGTGCCAGCAGCTTGCGCTCAGGAGAGACCCAGTACTTC. Translated: CASSLRSGETQYF.

The chain joins TRBV24-1 to TRBJ2-7; TRBD1 agrees at 8 bases. Per the germline V gene, CDR1 is KGHDR and CDR2 is SFDVKD. V dropped 7 bases and J dropped 5; count of bases not matched to a gene: 12. CDR3 size: 15 residues. The CDR3: CATRMGSQGGDEQYF. The CDR3 DNA sequence: TGTGCCACCAGGATGGGATCACAGGGGGGAGACGAGCAGTACTTC.

The chain carries TRBV19 and TRBJ1-2, with D possibly being TRBD1 (6 bases). Germline V gene sequence: CDR1 LNHDA, CDR2 SQIVND (reference sequence). Trimming pared 4 bases from V and 5 bases from J, leaving 11 bases between. The CDR3 sequence is 13 residues long. DNA of the CDR3: TGTGCCAGTAGTAGAGGACAGTTTTATGGCTACACCTTC. Residues: CASSRGQFYGYTF.

The chain couples TRBV7-8 to TRBJ2-1; possible D gene TRBD1, 5 bases. In germline, CDR1 is SGHVS, CDR2 FQNEAQ. V was cut by 4 bases and J by 0 bases, with 13 bases left in between. The CDR3 sequence is 16 residues long. CDR3 in DNA: TGTGCCAGCAGCTGGGGCGTATCGCACTCCTACAATGAGCAGTTCTTC. It translates to CASSWGVSHSYNEQFF.

CDR3 nucleotides: TGTGCCAGCGCAAGGGGCTCAGCGAACTACAATGAGCAGTTCTTC. Amino acids: CASARGSANYNEQFF. The chain combines TRBV11-3 with TRBJ2-1; TRBD1 is a possible D gene (5 bases). V shed 8 bases and J shed 3 bases, with 17 bases lying between them. Germline values: CDR1 SGHNT, CDR2 YENEEA. The CDR3 has 15 residues.

The chain recombines TRBV11-2 with TRBJ2-7, with D perhaps TRBD1 (6 bases). V lost 5 bases and J 7 bases, leaving 15 bases between the germline ends. CDR3 length equals 13 residues. The germline CDR1 and CDR2 sequences are SGHAT and FQNNGV. The CDR3 spells CASSAGQLGEQYF. As DNA, the CDR3 is TGTGCCAGCAGCGCCGGACAGCTCGGGGAGCAGTACTTC.

This chain links TRBV24-1 with TRBJ2-7, with 10 bases matching TRBD1. This CDR3 contains 14 residues. Germline CDR1 and CDR2: KGHDR and SFDVKD. The junction had 5 bases not matched to a gene; V was cut back by 3 bases and J by 7 bases. The CDR3 region is CATSDPGQGREQYF. CDR3 in DNA: TGTGCCACCAGTGATCCGGGACAGGGGCGAGAGCAGTACTTC.

This chain joins TRBV6-5 and TRBJ1-2; 8 bases match TRBD1. J lost 7 bases, V lost 7 bases, and 11 bases had no gene match. The CDR3 spans 14 residues. Germline assignment: CDR1 MNHEY and CDR2 SVGAGI. The CDR3 coding sequence is TGTGCCAGCACCGGACAGGGAATTTTGCTTGGCTACACCTTC. Its protein is CASTGQGILLGYTF.

In nucleotides, the CDR3 is TGCGCCAGCAGCCAAGGGACAGGAGCTGGCTCTGGAAACACCATATATTTT. It is translated as CASSQGTGAGSGNTIYF. The chain recombines TRBV4-1 with TRBJ1-3; 7 bases agree with TRBD1. CDR1 is MGHRA, CDR2 YSYEKL, per germline. Germline trimming cut 1 base from V and 0 bases from J; bases unmatched to any gene: 6. The CDR3 covers 17 residues.

The V gene is TRBV5-1, the J gene TRBJ2-3, with 7 bases matching TRBD1. V lost 4 bases, J lost 6 bases, and 11 bases stayed unmatched. This CDR3 is built from 15 residues. The germline CDR1 and CDR2 sequences are SGHRS and YFSETQ. CDR3: CASSEGQRNMDTQYF. In DNA form, the CDR3 reads TGCGCCAGCAGCGAGGGACAGAGAAACATGGATACGCAGTATTTT.

The chain employs TRBV5-1 and TRBJ2-5, with 7 nucleotides matching TRBD2. The germline gives CDR1 SGHRS, CDR2 YFSETQ. The length of the CDR3 is 14 residues. Trimming took 7 bases from V and 2 from J; bases not matched to a gene: 8. CDR3: CASGGGALQETQYF. The CDR3 DNA reads TGCGCCAGCGGGGGAGGGGCCCTTCAAGAGACCCAGTACTTC.

CDR3 sequence: CASSLSRRDLSYEQYF. In DNA, the CDR3 is TGTGCCAGCAGTTTATCACGGCGGGATCTCTCCTACGAGCAGTACTTC. This chain links TRBV27 with TRBJ2-7, with a weak D call TRBD2 (6 bases). Germline CDR1 is MNHEY and CDR2 is SMNVEV (reference sequence). Trimming took off 0 bases at V and 0 bases at J, with 12 bases between the two ends. The CDR3 totals 16 residues.

The chain employs TRBV28 and TRBJ1-3; possibly TRBD1 for D (5 bases). Deletions cut 6 bases from V and 2 bases from J, with 17 bases between. The CDR3 is 16 residues long. The germline V gene has CDR1 MDHEN and CDR2 SYDVKM. The CDR3 sequence is CASRPSEGAAGNTIYF. The DNA of the CDR3 is TGTGCCAGCAGACCGTCGGAAGGGGCCGCTGGAAACACCATATATTTT.